This TCR beta chain was captured in a study of T-cell reconstitution after alpha-beta-depleted transplantation in children. Whole-study results and caveats: Fresh T-cell production supplied most of the T-cell counts and diversity seen one year after transplant.

As regards this clonotype: Its specificity is not known.

CDR1 and CDR2 from the germline V gene are SGDLS and YYNGEE. The CDR3 sequence is 14 residues long. The V segment lost 3 bases and the J segment 7 bases; nucleotides outside the gene matches: 4. Preparation of the TCRbeta library was carried out with unique molecular identifiers. A single record per CDR3 protein comes from TCRdb applying MiXCR to the PCR reads. The table lists about 420,000 distinct CDR3 sequences, 15% to 20% of them singletons, with roughly 29% in the top ten. This material consisted of PBMCs, mostly from graft donor cells, taken 360 days after TCRalphabeta/CD19-depleted stem cell transplant. This receptor was identified in a boy under two years old who had a stem cell transplant for Wiskott-Aldrich syndrome, so the T cells may come from the graft donor. V gene TRBV9 combines with J gene TRBJ1-6, with TRBD1 matching over 7 bases. CDR3 sequence reads: CASSGQGINSPLHF. The CDR3 DNA reads as TGTGCCAGCAGCGGACAGGGAATAAATTCACCCCTCCACTTT.